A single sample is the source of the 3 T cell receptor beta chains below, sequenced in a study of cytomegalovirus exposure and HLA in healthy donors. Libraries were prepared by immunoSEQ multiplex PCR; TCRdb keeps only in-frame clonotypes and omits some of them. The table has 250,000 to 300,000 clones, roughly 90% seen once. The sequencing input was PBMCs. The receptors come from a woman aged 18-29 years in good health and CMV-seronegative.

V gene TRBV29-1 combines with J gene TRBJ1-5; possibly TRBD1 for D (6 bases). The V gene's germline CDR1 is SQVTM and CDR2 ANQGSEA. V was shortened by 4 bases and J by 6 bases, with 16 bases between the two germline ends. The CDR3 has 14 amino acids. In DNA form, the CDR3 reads TGCAGCGTTGCCCCGGGGGGGGCGGGTCAGCCCCAGCATTTT. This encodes CSVAPGGAGQPQHF.

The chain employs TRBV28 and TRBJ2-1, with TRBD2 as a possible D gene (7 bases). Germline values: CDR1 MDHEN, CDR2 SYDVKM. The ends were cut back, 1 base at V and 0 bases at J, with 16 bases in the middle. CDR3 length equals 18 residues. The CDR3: CASSLYAGAPSSYNEQFF. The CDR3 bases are TGTGCCAGCAGTTTATACGCGGGGGCACCGAGCTCCTACAATGAGCAGTTCTTC.

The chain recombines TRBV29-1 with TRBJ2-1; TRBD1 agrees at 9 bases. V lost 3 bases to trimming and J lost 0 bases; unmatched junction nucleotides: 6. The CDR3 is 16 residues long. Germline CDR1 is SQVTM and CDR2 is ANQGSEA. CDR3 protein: CSVDSTGQGSYNEQFF. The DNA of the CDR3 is TGCAGCGTTGACTCTACGGGACAGGGCTCCTACAATGAGCAGTTCTTC.